The clone carrying this TCR beta chain was counted between two and nine times. The antigen remains unidentified. J lost 4 bases, V lost 7 bases, and 3 bases had no gene match. Germline CDR1 reads SQVTM; CDR2 reads ANQGSEA. The CDR3 spans 12 residues. The study treated chemo-refractory metastatic non-small-cell lung cancer patients with focal radiation plus ipilimumab CTLA-4 blockade. This entry is derived from a study of radiotherapy plus CTLA-4 blockade in lung cancer. Broader study findings: An expansion of tumor-derived TCR clones occurred in blood after radiotherapy plus ipilimumab.

TCRdb keeps only in-frame clones here, not all; method: immunoSEQ multiplex PCR. The data contain roughly 70,000 clones, roughly 84% of them singletons. This sequence was found in a human donor with non-small cell lung cancer that progressed on radiotherapy plus ipilimumab. This sample comprised peripheral blood, obtained from a patient treated with radiotherapy plus ipilimumab. The chain has TRBV29-1 and TRBJ1-2; 10 nucleotides line up with TRBD1. The CDR3: CSAGDRGYGYTF. Written as DNA, the CDR3 is TGCAGCGCTGGGGACAGGGGCTATGGCTACACCTTC.